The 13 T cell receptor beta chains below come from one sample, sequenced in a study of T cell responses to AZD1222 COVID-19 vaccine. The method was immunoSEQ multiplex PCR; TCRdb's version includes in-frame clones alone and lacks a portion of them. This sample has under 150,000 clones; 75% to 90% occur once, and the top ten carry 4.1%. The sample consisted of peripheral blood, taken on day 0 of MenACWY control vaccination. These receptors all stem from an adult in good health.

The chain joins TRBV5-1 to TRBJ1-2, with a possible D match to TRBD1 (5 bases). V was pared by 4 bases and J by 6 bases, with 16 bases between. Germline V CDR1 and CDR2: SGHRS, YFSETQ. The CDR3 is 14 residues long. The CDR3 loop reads CASSPGPSPNGYTF. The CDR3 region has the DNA TGCGCCAGCAGCCCGGGACCGAGTCCCAATGGCTACACCTTC.

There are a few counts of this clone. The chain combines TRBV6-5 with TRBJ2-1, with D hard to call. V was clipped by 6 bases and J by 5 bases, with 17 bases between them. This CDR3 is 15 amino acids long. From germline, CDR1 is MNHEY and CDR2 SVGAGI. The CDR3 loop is CASSRPGRINNEQFF. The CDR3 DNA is TGTGCCAGCAGCCGACCCGGGCGGATTAACAATGAGCAGTTCTTC.

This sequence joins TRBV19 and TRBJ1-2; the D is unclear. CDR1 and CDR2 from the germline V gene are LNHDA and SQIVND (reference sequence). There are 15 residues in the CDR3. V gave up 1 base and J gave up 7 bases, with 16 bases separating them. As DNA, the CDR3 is TGTGCCAGTAGTATAGGGGCGCAGGTTACGAGTGGCTACACCTTC. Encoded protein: CASSIGAQVTSGYTF.

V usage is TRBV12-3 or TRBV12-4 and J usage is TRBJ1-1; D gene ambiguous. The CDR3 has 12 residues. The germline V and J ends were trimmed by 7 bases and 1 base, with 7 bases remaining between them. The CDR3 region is CASKGRNTEAFF. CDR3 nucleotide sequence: TGTGCCAGCAAAGGTAGGAACACTGAAGCTTTCTTT.

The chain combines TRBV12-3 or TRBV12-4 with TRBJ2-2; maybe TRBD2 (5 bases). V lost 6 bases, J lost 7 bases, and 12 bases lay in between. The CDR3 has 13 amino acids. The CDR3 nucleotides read TGTGCCAGCAGCTCTGGACTTGTCGGGGAGCTGTTTTTT. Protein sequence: CASSSGLVGELFF.

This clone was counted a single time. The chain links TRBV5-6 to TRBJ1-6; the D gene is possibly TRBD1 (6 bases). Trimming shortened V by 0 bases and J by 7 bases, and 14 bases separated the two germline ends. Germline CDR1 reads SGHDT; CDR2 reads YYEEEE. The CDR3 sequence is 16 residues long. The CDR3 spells CASSLGLQGINSPLHF. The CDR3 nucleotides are TGTGCCAGCAGCTTGGGGCTACAGGGTATCAATTCACCCCTCCACTTT.

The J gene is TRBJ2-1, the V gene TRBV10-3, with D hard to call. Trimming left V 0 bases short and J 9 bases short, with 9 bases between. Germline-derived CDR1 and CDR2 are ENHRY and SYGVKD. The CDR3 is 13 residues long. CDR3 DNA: TGTGCCATCAGTGAGTCGGCCAGGAGTGAGCAGTTCTTC. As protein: CAISESARSEQFF.

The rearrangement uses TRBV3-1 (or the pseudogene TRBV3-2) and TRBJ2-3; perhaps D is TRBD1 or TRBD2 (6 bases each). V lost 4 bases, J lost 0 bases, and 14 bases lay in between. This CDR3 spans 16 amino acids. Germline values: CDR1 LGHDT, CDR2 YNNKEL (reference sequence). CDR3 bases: TGTGCCAGCAGCCGAAAGGGGGGACCTAGCACAGATACGCAGTATTTT. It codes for CASSRKGGPSTDTQYF.

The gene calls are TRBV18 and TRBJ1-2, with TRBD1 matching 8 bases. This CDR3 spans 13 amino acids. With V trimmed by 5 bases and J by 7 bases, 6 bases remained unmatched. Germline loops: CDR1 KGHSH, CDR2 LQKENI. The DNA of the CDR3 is TGTGCCAGCTCATCGACAGGGGTTGGTGGCTACACCTTC. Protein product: CASSSTGVGGYTF.

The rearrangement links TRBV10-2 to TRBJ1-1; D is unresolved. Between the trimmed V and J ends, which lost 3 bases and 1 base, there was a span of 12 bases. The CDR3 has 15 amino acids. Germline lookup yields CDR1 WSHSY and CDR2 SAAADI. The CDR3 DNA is TGCGCCAGCAGTGACGAGGGCGTAAGGAACACTGAAGCTTTCTTT. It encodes CASSDEGVRNTEAFF.

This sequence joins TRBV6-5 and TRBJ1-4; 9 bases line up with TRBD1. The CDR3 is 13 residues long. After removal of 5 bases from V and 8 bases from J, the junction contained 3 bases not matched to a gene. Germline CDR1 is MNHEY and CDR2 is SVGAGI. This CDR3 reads CASSTGGREKLFF. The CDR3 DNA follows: TGTGCCAGCAGTACAGGGGGCCGAGAAAAACTGTTTTTT.

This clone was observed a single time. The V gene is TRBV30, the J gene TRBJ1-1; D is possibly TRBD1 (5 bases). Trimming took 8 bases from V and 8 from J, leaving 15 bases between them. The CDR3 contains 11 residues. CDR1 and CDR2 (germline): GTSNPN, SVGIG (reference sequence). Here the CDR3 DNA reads TGTGCCAGGAAGGGACGCCGAGAAGCTTTCTTT. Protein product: CARKGRREAFF.

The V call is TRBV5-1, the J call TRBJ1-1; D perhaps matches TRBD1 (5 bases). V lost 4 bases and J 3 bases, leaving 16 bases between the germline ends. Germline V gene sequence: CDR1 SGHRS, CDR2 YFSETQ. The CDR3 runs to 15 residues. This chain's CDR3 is CASSRGGARDTEAFF. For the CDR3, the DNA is TGCGCCAGCAGCCGGGGCGGGGCGCGGGACACTGAAGCTTTCTTT.